Detailed here is one T cell receptor (beta chain). The entry originates in a study of regulatory T cells in long-lasting Graves disease. TCR beta libraries were built with iRepertoire HTBI primers and Arm-PCR of CDR3 regions. TCRdb reprocessed the multiplex PCR reads with MiXCR, giving one entry per CDR3 protein. The data show a few hundred thousand distinct CDR3 sequences, with approximately 25% seen just once and approximately 27% held by the top ten. The CDR3 runs 14 residues. The germline V gene encodes CDR1 SGHDT and CDR2 YYEEEE. The ends were cut back, 6 bases at V and 0 bases at J, with 10 bases in the middle. The time point: persistent/refractory GD, antithyroid drugs over 5 years with positive TRAb. After RNA was extracted from PBMCs, the TCR library was made from it.

V is TRBV5-6 and J is TRBJ2-1; D call uncertain. This specimen was peripheral blood mononuclear cells (PBMCs), taken when the disease was refractory, from a patient treated with antithyroid drugs. This receptor was taken from a woman aged 40 to 55 with Graves disease. The CDR3 region is CASINSFSYNEQFF. CDR3 sequence (DNA): TGTGCCAGCATCAATTCCTTCTCCTACAATGAGCAGTTCTTC.